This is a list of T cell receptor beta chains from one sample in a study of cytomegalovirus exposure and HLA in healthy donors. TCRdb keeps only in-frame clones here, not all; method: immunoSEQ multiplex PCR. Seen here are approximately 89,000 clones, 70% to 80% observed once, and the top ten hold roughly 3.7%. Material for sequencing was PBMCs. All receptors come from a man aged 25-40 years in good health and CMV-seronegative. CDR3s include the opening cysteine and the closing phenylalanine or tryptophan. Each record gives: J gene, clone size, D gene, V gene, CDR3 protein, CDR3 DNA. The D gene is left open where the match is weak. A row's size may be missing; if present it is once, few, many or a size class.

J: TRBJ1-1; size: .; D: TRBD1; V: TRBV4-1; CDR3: CASSQDWDRVNTEAFF; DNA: TGCGCCAGCAGCCAAGATTGGGACAGGGTAAACACTGAAGCTTTCTTT
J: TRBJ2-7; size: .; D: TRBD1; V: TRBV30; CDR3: CAFTHGTGGKQYF; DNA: TGTGCCTTCACCCATGGGACAGGAGGAAAGCAGTACTTC
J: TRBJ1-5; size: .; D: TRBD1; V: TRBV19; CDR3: CASSLQGRQPQHF; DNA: TGTGCCAGTAGTTTACAGGGGAGACAGCCCCAGCATTTT
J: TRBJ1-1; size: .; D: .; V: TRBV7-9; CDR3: CASSFNRVNTEAFF; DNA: TGTGCCAGCAGCTTCAACAGAGTGAACACTGAAGCTTTCTTT
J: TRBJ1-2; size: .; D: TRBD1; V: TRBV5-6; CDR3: CASSSLKQGGYGYTF; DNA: TGTGCCAGCAGTTCCCTTAAACAGGGGGGCTATGGCTACACCTTC
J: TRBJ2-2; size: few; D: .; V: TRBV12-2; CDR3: CASRLWLGSTGELFF; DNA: TGTGCAAGTCGCTTATGGTTAGGGAGCACCGGGGAGCTGTTTTTT
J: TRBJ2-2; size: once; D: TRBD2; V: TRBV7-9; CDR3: CASSSTSGANTGELFF; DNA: TGTGCCAGCAGCTCCACTAGCGGGGCGAACACCGGGGAGCTGTTTTTT
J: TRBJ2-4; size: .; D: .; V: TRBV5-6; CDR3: CASSPLGATAKNIQYF; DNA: TGTGCCAGCAGCCCACTGGGGGCTACAGCCAAAAACATTCAGTACTTC
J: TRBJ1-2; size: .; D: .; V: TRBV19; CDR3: CASRRQVASGGYTF; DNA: TGTGCCAGTAGAAGACAGGTCGCCTCCGGTGGCTACACCTTC
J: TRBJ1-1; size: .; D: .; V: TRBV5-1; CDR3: CASSPAGVLKAFF; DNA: TGCGCCAGCAGCCCGGCGGGTGTGTTAAAAGCTTTCTTT
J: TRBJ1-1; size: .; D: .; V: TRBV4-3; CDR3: CASSQATVGGNTEAFF; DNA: TGCGCCAGCAGCCAAGCCACCGTCGGGGGGAACACTGAAGCTTTCTTT
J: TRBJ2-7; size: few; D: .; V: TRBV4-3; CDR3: CASSQEPGAYEQYF; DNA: TGCGCCAGCAGCCAAGAACCGGGAGCCTACGAGCAGTACTTC
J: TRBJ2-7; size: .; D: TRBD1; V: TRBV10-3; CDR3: CATWDREISYEQYF; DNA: TGTGCCACGTGGGACAGAGAGATATCCTACGAGCAGTACTTC
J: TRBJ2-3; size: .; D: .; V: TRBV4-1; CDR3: CASSFPSDSSTDTQYF; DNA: TGCGCCAGCAGCTTCCCTAGCGATTCTAGCACAGATACGCAGTATTTT
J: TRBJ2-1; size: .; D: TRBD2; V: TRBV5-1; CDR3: CASSLEGLAGVTNEQFF; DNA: TGCGCCAGCAGCTTGGAGGGACTAGCGGGAGTGACGAATGAACAGTTCTTC
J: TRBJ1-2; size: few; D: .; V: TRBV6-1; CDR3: CASSEAGGSNYGYTF; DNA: TGTGCCAGCAGTGAAGCCGGCGGGTCGAACTATGGCTACACCTTC
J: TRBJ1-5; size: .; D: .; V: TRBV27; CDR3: CASSFGGEQPQHF; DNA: TGTGCCAGCAGTTTCGGGGGGGAACAGCCCCAGCATTTT
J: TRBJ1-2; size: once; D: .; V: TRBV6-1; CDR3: CASSETDYGYTF; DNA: TGTGCCAGCAGTGAAACAGACTATGGCTACACCTTC
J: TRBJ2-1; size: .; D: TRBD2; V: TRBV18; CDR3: CASSKPGLAGGEQFF; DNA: TGTGCCAGCTCCAAGCCGGGACTAGCGGGGGGCGAGCAGTTCTTC
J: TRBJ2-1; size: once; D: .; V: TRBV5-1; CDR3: CASSLYGANEQFF; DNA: TGCGCCAGCAGCTTGTATGGGGCCAATGAGCAGTTCTTC
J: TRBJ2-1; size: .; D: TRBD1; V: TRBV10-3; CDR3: CAISQGTGIYNEQFF; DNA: TGTGCCATCAGTCAGGGGACAGGGATATACAATGAGCAGTTCTTC
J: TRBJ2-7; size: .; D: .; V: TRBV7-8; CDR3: CASSSGGQLAEQYF; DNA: TGTGCCAGCAGCTCGGGGGGCCAATTGGCCGAGCAGTACTTC
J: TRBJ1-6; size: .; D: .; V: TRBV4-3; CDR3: CASSQNRDGNSPLHF; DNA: TGCGCCAGCAGCCAAAACAGGGACGGTAATTCACCCCTCCACTTT
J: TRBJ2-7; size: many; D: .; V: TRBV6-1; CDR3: CASSESQEEDEQYF; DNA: TGTGCCAGCAGTGAAAGTCAGGAGGAGGACGAGCAGTACTTC
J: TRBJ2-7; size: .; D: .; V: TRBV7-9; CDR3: CASSSPGGLVSSYEQYF; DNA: TGTGCCAGCAGCTCCCCTGGTGGCCTAGTTAGTTCCTACGAGCAGTACTTC
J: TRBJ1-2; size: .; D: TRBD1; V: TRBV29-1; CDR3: CSVGQGRDYGYTF; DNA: TGCAGCGTGGGACAGGGGCGGGACTATGGCTACACCTTC
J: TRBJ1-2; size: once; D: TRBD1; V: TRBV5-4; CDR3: CASSPGTDRPLYGYTF; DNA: TGTGCCAGCAGCCCCGGAACGGACAGGCCTCTCTATGGCTACACCTTC
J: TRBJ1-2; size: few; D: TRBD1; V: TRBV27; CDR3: CASSHPGTGYGYTF; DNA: TGTGCCAGCAGTCACCCCGGGACAGGCTATGGCTACACCTTC
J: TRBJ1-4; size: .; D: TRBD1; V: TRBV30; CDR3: CAWRMTGTGAEKLFF; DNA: TGTGCCTGGAGAATGACCGGGACAGGGGCTGAAAAACTGTTTTTT
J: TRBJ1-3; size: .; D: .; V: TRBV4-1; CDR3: CASSQDPGIGNTIYF; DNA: TGCGCCAGCAGCCAAGATCCCGGGATTGGAAACACCATATATTTT
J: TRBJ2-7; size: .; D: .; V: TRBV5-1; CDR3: CASSFAMSSYEQYF; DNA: TGCGCCAGCAGCTTCGCTATGAGCTCCTACGAGCAGTACTTC
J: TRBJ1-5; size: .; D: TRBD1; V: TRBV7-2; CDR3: CASSQGQGAYSNQPQHF; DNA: TGTGCCAGCAGCCAAGGACAGGGGGCTTATAGCAATCAGCCCCAGCATTTT
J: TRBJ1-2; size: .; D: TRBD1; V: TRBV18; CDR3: CASSPGTDAYGYTF; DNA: TGTGCCAGCTCACCAGGGACAGACGCCTATGGCTACACCTTC
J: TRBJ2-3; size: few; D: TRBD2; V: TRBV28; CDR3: CASSSWGGVSTDTQYF; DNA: TGTGCCAGCAGTAGTTGGGGGGGTGTGAGCACAGATACGCAGTATTTT
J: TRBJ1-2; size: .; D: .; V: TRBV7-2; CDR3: CASSSRTASDGYTF; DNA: TGTGCCAGCAGCTCCCGGACAGCCTCGGATGGCTACACCTTC
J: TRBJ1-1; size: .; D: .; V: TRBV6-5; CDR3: CASSSTGGQGSTEAFF; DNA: TGTGCCAGCAGTTCCACCGGGGGGCAGGGCTCCACTGAAGCTTTCTTT
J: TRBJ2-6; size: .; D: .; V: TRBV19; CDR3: CASSIGAGALFSGANVLTF; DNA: TGTGCCAGTAGTATAGGGGCAGGGGCCCTGTTCTCTGGGGCCAACGTCCTGACTTTC
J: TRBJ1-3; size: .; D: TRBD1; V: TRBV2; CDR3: CASRGTDPNAFSGNTIYF; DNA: TGTGCCAGCAGGGGGACAGATCCTAACGCTTTCTCTGGAAACACCATATATTTT
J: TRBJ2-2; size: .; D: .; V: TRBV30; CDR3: CATPEGVGVGAGELFF; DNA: TGTGCCACCCCCGAAGGGGTAGGTGTAGGTGCCGGGGAGCTGTTTTTT
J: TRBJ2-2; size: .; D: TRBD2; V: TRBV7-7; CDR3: CASSTSGTSVTGELFF; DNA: TGTGCTAGCAGCACCTCCGGGACTAGCGTCACCGGGGAGCTGTTTTTT
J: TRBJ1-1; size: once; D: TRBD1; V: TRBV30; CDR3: CAWNDRAPGAFF; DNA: TGTGCCTGGAATGACAGGGCCCCGGGAGCTTTCTTT
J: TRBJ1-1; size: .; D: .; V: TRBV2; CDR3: CASSEQGFFANTEAFF; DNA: TGTGCCAGCAGTGAACAGGGGTTTTTTGCGAACACTGAAGCTTTCTTT
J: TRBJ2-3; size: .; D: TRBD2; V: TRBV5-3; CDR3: CARSLVDGGGNTDTQYF; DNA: TGTGCCAGAAGCTTGGTCGACGGGGGGGGGAACACAGATACGCAGTATTTT